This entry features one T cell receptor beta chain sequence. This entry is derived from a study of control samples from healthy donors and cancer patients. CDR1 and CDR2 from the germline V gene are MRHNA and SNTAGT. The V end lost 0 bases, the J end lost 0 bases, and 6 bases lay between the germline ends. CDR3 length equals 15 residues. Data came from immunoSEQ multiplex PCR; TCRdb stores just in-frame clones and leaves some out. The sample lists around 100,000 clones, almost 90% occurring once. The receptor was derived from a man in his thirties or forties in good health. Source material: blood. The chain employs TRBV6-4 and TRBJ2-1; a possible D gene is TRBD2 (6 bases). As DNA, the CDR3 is TGTGCCAGCAGTGACTCAGCGGGCTCCTACAATGAGCAGTTCTTC. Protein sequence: CASSDSAGSYNEQFF.